The rows below give T cell receptor beta chains drawn from one sample of a study of cytomegalovirus exposure and HLA in healthy donors. TCRdb keeps only in-frame clones here, not all; method: immunoSEQ multiplex PCR. Of more than 110,000 clones in the sample, about 74% were seen once. Material for sequencing was PBMCs. These receptors all come from a woman aged 45-65 years in good health and CMV-seronegative. Each CDR3 is given with its conserved first and last residue. D genes are given only for firm matches. The size entry is marked missing in some rows and otherwise reads once, few, many or a size class.

d_gene: NA
v_gene: TRBV12-5
j_gene: TRBJ2-1
abundance: NA
CDR3nt: TGTGCTAGTGGTTTGGGGAATGTGTCGTATCGGAGGAATGAGCAGTTCTTC
CDR3aa: CASGLGNVSYRRNEQFF

d_gene: TRBD1
v_gene: TRBV7-3
j_gene: TRBJ1-1
abundance: few
CDR3nt: TGTGCCAGCAGCTTAACAGGGACAGGGCACACTGAAGCTTTCTTT
CDR3aa: CASSLTGTGHTEAFF

d_gene: NA
v_gene: TRBV2
j_gene: TRBJ1-3
abundance: NA
CDR3nt: TGTGCCAGCAATATGGGCAGGGGAGTCAACACCATATATTTT
CDR3aa: CASNMGRGVNTIYF

d_gene: NA
v_gene: TRBV7-8
j_gene: TRBJ1-1
abundance: NA
CDR3nt: TGTGCCAGCAGCTTAGCGGGCAGGTGGAGGACTGAAGCTTTCTTT
CDR3aa: CASSLAGRWRTEAFF

d_gene: NA
v_gene: TRBV6-5
j_gene: TRBJ1-6
abundance: NA
CDR3nt: TGTGCCAGCAGCCGGGGGGGTCAGGGCCTCCACTTT
CDR3aa: CASSRGGQGLHF

d_gene: TRBD2
v_gene: TRBV7-9
j_gene: TRBJ2-3
abundance: NA
CDR3nt: TGTGCCAGCAGCTCGCTGCGGGGGGACACAGATACGCAGTATTTT
CDR3aa: CASSSLRGDTDTQYF

d_gene: NA
v_gene: TRBV5-4
j_gene: TRBJ2-1
abundance: NA
CDR3nt: TGTGCCAGCAGCACCGCTCAGGGCAATGAGCAGTTCTTC
CDR3aa: CASSTAQGNEQFF

d_gene: NA
v_gene: TRBV4-1
j_gene: TRBJ1-5
abundance: once
CDR3nt: TGCGCCAGCAGCCACAGCTACCCCGGGACATCGAATCAGCCCCAGCATTTT
CDR3aa: CASSHSYPGTSNQPQHF

d_gene: NA
v_gene: TRBV4-2
j_gene: TRBJ2-1
abundance: NA
CDR3nt: TGTGCCAGCAGCTTCGGGTGGAATGAGCAGTTCTTC
CDR3aa: CASSFGWNEQFF

d_gene: TRBD1
v_gene: TRBV30
j_gene: TRBJ1-4
abundance: NA
CDR3nt: TGTGCCTGGAGTAAGGGGGACAGTGAAAAACTGTTTTTT
CDR3aa: CAWSKGDSEKLFF

d_gene: TRBD2
v_gene: TRBV5-4
j_gene: TRBJ2-2
abundance: NA
CDR3nt: TGTGCCAGCAGCCCCGGGGGGGGACCGCTCAGCACCGGGGAGCTGTTTTTT
CDR3aa: CASSPGGGPLSTGELFF

d_gene: TRBD1
v_gene: TRBV6-5
j_gene: TRBJ1-2
abundance: NA
CDR3nt: TGTGCCAGCAGTTACTCCGGACAGGACTATGGCTACACCTTC
CDR3aa: CASSYSGQDYGYTF

d_gene: TRBD1
v_gene: TRBV27
j_gene: TRBJ2-5
abundance: NA
CDR3nt: TGTGCCAGCGCTGCAGGGGACAGAGAAGAGACCCAGTACTTC
CDR3aa: CASAAGDREETQYF

d_gene: NA
v_gene: TRBV29-1
j_gene: TRBJ1-1
abundance: NA
CDR3nt: TGCAGCGCCGATCCCGGGGTTACGAACACTGAAGCTTTCTTT
CDR3aa: CSADPGVTNTEAFF

d_gene: NA
v_gene: TRBV7-2
j_gene: TRBJ1-3
abundance: NA
CDR3nt: TGTGCCAGCGGCATAGGAGGGTTAGCGGAACCTGGAAACACCATATATTTT
CDR3aa: CASGIGGLAEPGNTIYF

d_gene: TRBD2
v_gene: TRBV19
j_gene: TRBJ2-2
abundance: NA
CDR3nt: TGTGCCAGTAGCCTGGGACTAGCTCGAGAGCTGTTTTTT
CDR3aa: CASSLGLARELFF

d_gene: NA
v_gene: TRBV27
j_gene: TRBJ2-7
abundance: NA
CDR3nt: TGTGCCAGCAGTCGCCCGAACCGGACAGCTCAAAAATACGAGCAGTACTTC
CDR3aa: CASSRPNRTAQKYEQYF

d_gene: NA
v_gene: TRBV4-2
j_gene: TRBJ1-1
abundance: few
CDR3nt: TGTGCCAGCAGCCGCGACTGGAACACTGAAGCTTTCTTT
CDR3aa: CASSRDWNTEAFF

d_gene: NA
v_gene: TRBV9
j_gene: TRBJ2-1
abundance: NA
CDR3nt: TGTGCCAGCAGCGTAGTAGCAACCCCTCCCTACAATGAGCAGTTCTTC
CDR3aa: CASSVVATPPYNEQFF

d_gene: NA
v_gene: TRBV27
j_gene: TRBJ1-6
abundance: NA
CDR3nt: TGTGCCAGCAGTTTATGGCAAAATTCACCCCTCCACTTT
CDR3aa: CASSLWQNSPLHF

d_gene: TRBD2
v_gene: TRBV7-9
j_gene: TRBJ2-7
abundance: NA
CDR3nt: TGTGCCAGCAGCTTGGGGTCTAGCGGGGAGGCGCAGTACTTC
CDR3aa: CASSLGSSGEAQYF

d_gene: TRBD1
v_gene: TRBV5-1
j_gene: TRBJ2-5
abundance: NA
CDR3nt: TGCGCCAGCAGCTTGGAGGGACAGGGGGTCCAAAGAGAGTACTTC
CDR3aa: CASSLEGQGVQREYF

d_gene: NA
v_gene: TRBV6-5
j_gene: TRBJ1-1
abundance: once
CDR3nt: TGTGCCAGCAGTTACGGGAGGAACACTGAAGCTTTCTTT
CDR3aa: CASSYGRNTEAFF

d_gene: TRBD1
v_gene: TRBV6-1
j_gene: TRBJ2-2
abundance: NA
CDR3nt: TGTGCCAGCTCCGGGACAGCAATTACCGGGGAGCTGTTTTTT
CDR3aa: CASSGTAITGELFF

d_gene: TRBD2
v_gene: TRBV18
j_gene: TRBJ2-1
abundance: NA
CDR3nt: TGTGCCAGCTCACCACAAAGCGGGGGGCCGGGAAATGAGCAGTTCTTC
CDR3aa: CASSPQSGGPGNEQFF

d_gene: TRBD1
v_gene: TRBV7-9
j_gene: TRBJ1-5
abundance: NA
CDR3nt: TGTGCCAGCAGCTTAGGAACAGGGGCAAGCAATCAGCCCCAGCATTTT
CDR3aa: CASSLGTGASNQPQHF

d_gene: NA
v_gene: TRBV5-1
j_gene: TRBJ2-3
abundance: NA
CDR3nt: TGCGCCAGCAGCACCAACAGGGAAAGCACAGATACGCAGTATTTT
CDR3aa: CASSTNRESTDTQYF

d_gene: TRBD1
v_gene: TRBV5-1
j_gene: TRBJ1-1
abundance: NA
CDR3nt: TGCGCCAGCAGCTTGGAGGGACAGGGTGTAAACACTGAAGCTTTCTTT
CDR3aa: CASSLEGQGVNTEAFF

d_gene: NA
v_gene: TRBV5-8
j_gene: TRBJ1-1
abundance: NA
CDR3nt: TGTGCCAGCAGCCGCCGGGGGACGGCTTTCTTT
CDR3aa: CASSRRGTAFF

d_gene: TRBD1
v_gene: TRBV18
j_gene: TRBJ1-3
abundance: NA
CDR3nt: TGTGCCAGCTCTCCCGGGACAGGGGGAGCGTTGTCTGGAAACACCATATATTTT
CDR3aa: CASSPGTGGALSGNTIYF

d_gene: TRBD1
v_gene: TRBV29-1
j_gene: TRBJ1-2
abundance: NA
CDR3nt: TGCAGCGTTGAAACGGGACAGGGTCGTCCCACCTTC
CDR3aa: CSVETGQGRPTF

d_gene: NA
v_gene: TRBV2
j_gene: TRBJ1-5
abundance: NA
CDR3nt: TGTGCCAGCAGCGGGCCTGGAGGAATTAGCAATCAGCCCCAGCATTTT
CDR3aa: CASSGPGGISNQPQHF

d_gene: NA
v_gene: TRBV5-4
j_gene: TRBJ1-4
abundance: NA
CDR3nt: TGTGCCAGCAGCTTGGCCCCGTCAGAAAATGAAAAACTGTTTTTT
CDR3aa: CASSLAPSENEKLFF

d_gene: NA
v_gene: TRBV5-1
j_gene: TRBJ1-5
abundance: NA
CDR3nt: TGCGCCAGCAGCTTTTCGGGGGGAAGCAATCAGCCCCAGCATTTT
CDR3aa: CASSFSGGSNQPQHF

d_gene: NA
v_gene: TRBV7-9
j_gene: TRBJ2-3
abundance: NA
CDR3nt: TGTGCCAGCAGCTTTCGGGGGATAGATACGCAGTATTTT
CDR3aa: CASSFRGIDTQYF

d_gene: NA
v_gene: TRBV2
j_gene: TRBJ2-1
abundance: NA
CDR3nt: TGTGCCAGCAGGCAGGGCATTTACAATGAGCAGTTCTTC
CDR3aa: CASRQGIYNEQFF

d_gene: NA
v_gene: TRBV4-1
j_gene: TRBJ1-2
abundance: NA
CDR3nt: TGCGCCAGCAGCCTAAGGGTCGACGAGGACATACTTAACTATGGCTACACCTTC
CDR3aa: CASSLRVDEDILNYGYTF

d_gene: TRBD1
v_gene: TRBV7-9
j_gene: TRBJ2-4
abundance: NA
CDR3nt: TGTGCCAGCAGCTTAGGACAGGGGCTAGCCAAAAACATTCAGTACTTC
CDR3aa: CASSLGQGLAKNIQYF

d_gene: TRBD1
v_gene: TRBV6-5
j_gene: TRBJ1-1
abundance: NA
CDR3nt: TGTGCCAGCAGTACCGACAGGGATTTTAACACTGAAGCTTTCTTT
CDR3aa: CASSTDRDFNTEAFF

d_gene: NA
v_gene: TRBV29-1
j_gene: TRBJ1-1
abundance: NA
CDR3nt: TGCAGCGTTGAAGAAGCGGCAGCTGAAGCTTTCTTT
CDR3aa: CSVEEAAAEAFF

d_gene: NA
v_gene: TRBV10-1
j_gene: TRBJ2-5
abundance: NA
CDR3nt: TGCGCCAGCAGTGAGTCGGGAGCGGATCAAGAGACCCAGTACTTC
CDR3aa: CASSESGADQETQYF

d_gene: TRBD2
v_gene: TRBV5-1
j_gene: TRBJ2-1
abundance: NA
CDR3nt: TGCGCCAGCAGCTCTTTGGCTAGCGGGGGTACAACCTACAATGAGCAGTTCTTC
CDR3aa: CASSSLASGGTTYNEQFF

d_gene: NA
v_gene: TRBV2
j_gene: TRBJ2-2
abundance: NA
CDR3nt: TGTGCCAGCAGCATTCTATCGAACACCGGGGAGCCGTTTTTT
CDR3aa: CASSILSNTGEPFF

d_gene: NA
v_gene: TRBV15
j_gene: TRBJ2-3
abundance: NA
CDR3nt: TGTGCCACCACGCAGGGTGAGAGCACAGATACGCAGTATTTT
CDR3aa: CATTQGESTDTQYF

d_gene: TRBD2
v_gene: TRBV7-7
j_gene: TRBJ2-3
abundance: few
CDR3nt: TGTGCTAGCAGCTTAGGGACTAGCGGGGGCACAGATACGCAGTATTTT
CDR3aa: CASSLGTSGGTDTQYF

d_gene: NA
v_gene: TRBV7-8
j_gene: TRBJ1-2
abundance: once
CDR3nt: TGTGCCAGCAGCCTCCGTGGGGGGGGCAGGCAATCAAACTATGGCTACACCTTC
CDR3aa: CASSLRGGGRQSNYGYTF

d_gene: NA
v_gene: TRBV2
j_gene: TRBJ1-2
abundance: NA
CDR3nt: TGTGCCAGCAGTGGATGGGGCCTAAGTCGTGGCTACACCTTC
CDR3aa: CASSGWGLSRGYTF

d_gene: NA
v_gene: TRBV7-9
j_gene: TRBJ1-1
abundance: NA
CDR3nt: TGTGCCAGCAGATCAACCAGGTTCCGGCTCACTGAAGCTTTCTTT
CDR3aa: CASRSTRFRLTEAFF

d_gene: NA
v_gene: TRBV5-1
j_gene: TRBJ2-7
abundance: NA
CDR3nt: TGCGCCAGCAGCTTCCAGACAGAGACCTACGAGCAGTACTTC
CDR3aa: CASSFQTETYEQYF

d_gene: NA
v_gene: TRBV5-1
j_gene: TRBJ1-5
abundance: NA
CDR3nt: TGCGCCAGCAGCTTCGGAGGACTACCTGATCAGCCCCAGCATTTT
CDR3aa: CASSFGGLPDQPQHF

d_gene: TRBD1
v_gene: TRBV28
j_gene: TRBJ1-1
abundance: NA
CDR3nt: TGTGCCAGCAGTTTATTACAGGGGAGGACTGAAGCTTTCTTT
CDR3aa: CASSLLQGRTEAFF

d_gene: TRBD1
v_gene: TRBV29-1
j_gene: TRBJ2-7
abundance: NA
CDR3nt: TGCAGCGTTTCGGGACAGTCTACCTACGAGCAGTACTTC
CDR3aa: CSVSGQSTYEQYF

d_gene: TRBD1
v_gene: TRBV6-1
j_gene: TRBJ2-7
abundance: NA
CDR3nt: TGTGCCAGCAGCTGGGACAGCCGAACAAGCGAGCAGTACTTC
CDR3aa: CASSWDSRTSEQYF

d_gene: NA
v_gene: TRBV1
j_gene: TRBJ2-1
abundance: NA
CDR3nt: TGCACCAGCAGCCAAGGCCGACAGGGCCGCTCCTACAATGAGCAGTTCTTC
CDR3aa: CTSSQGRQGRSYNEQFF

d_gene: TRBD1
v_gene: TRBV29-1
j_gene: TRBJ1-1
abundance: NA
CDR3nt: TGCAGCGTTAGGACAGGGGCTGAAGCTTTCTTT
CDR3aa: CSVRTGAEAFF

d_gene: NA
v_gene: TRBV7-9
j_gene: TRBJ2-4
abundance: few
CDR3nt: TGTGCCAGCAGCTTAGCCCAGGGTGAAGTAAACATTCAGTACTTC
CDR3aa: CASSLAQGEVNIQYF

d_gene: NA
v_gene: TRBV29-1
j_gene: TRBJ2-3
abundance: NA
CDR3nt: TGCAGCACCGACTACACAGATACGCAGTATTTT
CDR3aa: CSTDYTDTQYF

d_gene: NA
v_gene: TRBV7-2
j_gene: TRBJ2-3
abundance: NA
CDR3nt: TGTGCCAGCAGCCCCCCGGGCACAGATACGCAGTATTTT
CDR3aa: CASSPPGTDTQYF

d_gene: NA
v_gene: TRBV7-9
j_gene: TRBJ2-7
abundance: few
CDR3nt: TGTGCCAGCAGCCACGGGGGACAGACCACGGCGGGGTACTTC
CDR3aa: CASSHGGQTTAGYF

d_gene: TRBD2
v_gene: TRBV28
j_gene: TRBJ2-2
abundance: few
CDR3nt: TGTGCCAGCAGGTTCTATCGGGAGGGGACCGGGGAGCTGTTTTTT
CDR3aa: CASRFYREGTGELFF